What follows are 30 T cell receptor beta chains derived from one specimen sequenced in a study of blood T cells in healthy people across ages. A J-beta primer mix and a sample-barcoded 5' primer were used in a second PCR of roughly 6 to 12 cycles. MiXCR, run by TCRdb on the 5' RACE reads, gives a single entry per CDR3 protein. The sample has roughly 1,700,000 distinct CDR3 sequences, over 25% seen once. Sequencing input: blood. These receptors were taken from a woman under 40 in good health.

This clonotype has only a few counts. This chain connects TRBV11-3 to TRBJ2-7, with a tentative D call TRBD1 (6 bases). CDR3 length equals 13 residues. V was trimmed by 4 bases and J by 3 bases, leaving 10 bases between them. The V gene's germline CDR1 is SGHNT and CDR2 YENEEA. The CDR3 coding sequence is TGTGCCAGCAGCTCCCGGGACAACTACGAGCAGTACTTC. It codes for CASSSRDNYEQYF.

V is TRBV29-1 and J is TRBJ2-1; D may match TRBD1 or TRBD2 (6 bases each). The CDR3 totals 14 residues. From germline, CDR1 is SQVTM and CDR2 ANQGSEA. In DNA, the CDR3 is TGCGGCGCGGAAGGGGGGAGCACCTACAATGAGCAGTTCTTC. Amino acids: CGAEGGSTYNEQFF.

V gene TRBV19 combines with J gene TRBJ1-4; D is undetermined. The ends were cut back, 6 bases at V and 8 bases at J, with 19 bases in the middle. This CDR3 has 15 amino acids. The germline gives CDR1 LNHDA, CDR2 SQIVND (reference sequence). The CDR3 reads CASRAGLDSSEKLFF. The CDR3 DNA reads as TGTGCCAGTAGGGCAGGCCTCGACTCCAGCGAAAAACTGTTTTTT.

J is TRBJ2-7 and V is TRBV12-3 or TRBV12-4; TRBD1 aligns across 9 bases. This CDR3 has 14 residues. V trimming: 7 bases; J trimming: 1 base; junction bases outside the gene matches: 5. CDR3 in amino acids: CASTRQGESYEQYF. Written as DNA, the CDR3 is TGTGCCAGCACCAGACAGGGGGAGTCCTACGAGCAGTACTTC.

This clonotype has a handful of counts. For the CDR3, the DNA is TGTGCCAGCAGCTTAGGCCGACGAGGGGGTCCCCAAGAGACCCAGTACTTC. Translated: CASSLGRRGGPQETQYF. V and J are TRBV11-2 and TRBJ2-5; D may be TRBD1 (6 bases). CDR1 SGHAT and CDR2 FQNNGV come from the germline V gene. The CDR3 has 17 amino acids. The germline V and J ends were trimmed by 1 base and 1 base, with 16 bases remaining between them.

The chain recombines TRBV3-1 with TRBJ2-7; unclear D gene. CDR1 is LGHDT and CDR2 is YNNKEL in the germline V gene (reference sequence). This CDR3 is built from 14 residues. V lost 4 bases and J lost 4, with 14 bases in between. The CDR3 is CASSPDSVRYEQYF. CDR3 sequence (DNA): TGTGCCAGCAGCCCAGATTCGGTTCGTTACGAGCAGTACTTC.

This clonotype was seen at least ten times. CDR3 nucleotide sequence: TGCGCCAGCAGCCCGGGGGGCAGCCAAGAGACCCAGTACTTC. Translated, it gives CASSPGGSQETQYF. The gene calls are TRBV5-1 and TRBJ2-5; D perhaps matches TRBD2 (7 bases). Looked up from germline, CDR1 is SGHRS and CDR2 is YFSETQ. Trimming removed 4 bases at V and 1 base at J, with 11 bases between. This CDR3 region has 14 residues.

The chain uses TRBV20-1 and TRBJ1-1, with 7 bases identical to TRBD1. Germline assignment: CDR1 DFQATT and CDR2 SNEGSKA (reference sequence). Trimming took 6 bases from V and 3 from J; bases not matched to a gene: 13. The CDR3 totals 15 residues. The CDR3 DNA reads TGCAGTGCCCGATCAGGGACAGCAGAAGACACTGAAGCTTTCTTT. This gives the protein CSARSGTAEDTEAFF.

The CDR3 here is CASSPRRAGAYNEQFF. CDR3 bases: TGTGCCAGCAGCCCTCGGAGGGCGGGGGCTTACAATGAGCAGTTCTTC. This sequence joins TRBV7-2 and TRBJ2-1, with D possibly TRBD2 on 7 matching bases. Germline-derived CDR1 and CDR2 are SGHTA and FQGNSA. V was clipped by 5 bases and J by 4 bases, with 18 bases between them. This CDR3 is built from 16 residues. The full variable domain, completed using reference TRBV7-2 and TRBJ2-1, is GAGVSQSPSNKVTEKGKDVELRCDPISGHTALYWYRQSLGQGLEFLIYFQGNSAPDKSGLPSDRFSAERTGGSVSTLTIQRTQQEDSAVYLCASSPRRAGAYNEQFFGPGTRLTVL.

This clonotype was recorded at least ten times. The chain couples TRBV7-2 to TRBJ2-3; a weak D match, TRBD1 (6 bases). This CDR3 comprises 12 residues. Germline V gene sequence: CDR1 SGHTA, CDR2 FQGNSA. V lost 4 bases and J lost 8, with 10 bases in between. The CDR3 here is CASSWDTSTQYF. CDR3 coding DNA: TGTGCCAGCAGCTGGGACACTTCTACGCAGTATTTT.

The genes are TRBV27 and TRBJ2-3, with 10 bases fitting TRBD2. The length of the CDR3 is 14 residues. The germline gives CDR1 MNHEY, CDR2 SMNVEV (reference sequence). V gave up 5 bases and J gave up 4 bases; unmatched junction bases: 3. Here the CDR3 DNA reads TGTGCCAGCAGTGGGACTAGCGCCGCAGATACGCAGTATTTT. This codes for CASSGTSAADTQYF.

The chain couples TRBV30 to TRBJ2-1, with D perhaps being TRBD1 or TRBD2 (6 bases each). The CDR3 length is 13 residues. The germline V gene has CDR1 GTSNPN and CDR2 SVGIG (reference sequence). V lost 5 bases and J lost 7, with 15 bases in between. The CDR3 here is CAWALWGANEQFF. The DNA of the CDR3 is TGTGCCTGGGCCCTATGGGGGGCGAATGAGCAGTTCTTC.

V usage is TRBV12-3 or TRBV12-4 and J usage is TRBJ1-1; 7 bases are shared with TRBD1. The CDR3 extends over 14 amino acids. V shed 6 bases, J shed 5 bases, and the junction held 9 bases outside the gene matches. DNA for the CDR3: TGTGCCAGCAGCTTACGACAGGGCTGGACTGAAGCTTTCTTT. Protein: CASSLRQGWTEAFF.

This clonotype was seen at least ten times. The chain combines TRBV12-3 or TRBV12-4 with TRBJ2-7; D remains ambiguous. The V end was cut by 5 bases, the J end by 4 bases, with 9 bases between. This CDR3 region has 12 residues. In DNA form, the CDR3 reads TGTGCCAGCAGTCTAGTGGAATACGAGCAGTACTTC. Translated: CASSLVEYEQYF.

V is TRBV27 and J is TRBJ1-5, with 8 bases matching TRBD1. The CDR3 runs 15 residues. Trimming at V came to 6 bases and at J to 7 bases, leaving 11 bases not matched to a gene. The V gene's germline CDR1 is MNHEY and CDR2 SMNVEV (reference sequence). The CDR3 nucleotides read TGTGCCAGCAGCCCCCTCAGGGGGCCCCCGCAGCCCCAGCATTTT. It codes for CASSPLRGPPQPQHF.

The chain recombines TRBV14 with TRBJ2-1; perhaps TRBD1 as D (5 bases). Germline CDR1 and CDR2: SGHDN and FVKESK. This CDR3 has 14 residues. V lost 1 base and J 5 bases, leaving 9 bases between the germline ends. CDR3 in DNA: TGTGCCAGCAGCCAAGTTCCAGGGAACAATGAGCAGTTCTTC. Translation gives CASSQVPGNNEQFF.

This clonotype was found a few times. This chain connects TRBV6-5 to TRBJ2-3; the D gene is possibly TRBD2 (7 bases). Between the trimmed V and J ends, which lost 6 bases and 8 bases, there was a span of 21 bases. Germline V lookup: CDR1 MNHEY, CDR2 SVGAGI. CDR3 size: 15 residues. CDR3: CASRSVGGGLTTQYF. The CDR3 DNA sequence: TGTGCCAGCAGATCTGTGGGGGGGGGCCTGACTACGCAGTATTTT.

Note on this clonotype: The junction and the germline gene differ at one end; a read error may be behind it. This sequence joins TRBV11-2 and TRBJ1-4; no clear D. The length of the CDR3 is 14 residues. Germline values: CDR1 SGHAT, CDR2 FQNNGV. CDR3 in DNA: TGTGCCAGCAGCTTAGGGCAGATTAATGAAAATCTGTTTTTT. It translates to CASSLGQINENLFF.

The V gene is TRBV7-2, the J gene TRBJ2-7, with 9 nucleotides matching TRBD1. V dropped 3 bases and J dropped 7; count of bases not matched to a gene: 10. Germline V gene lookup returns CDR1 SGHTA and CDR2 FQGNSA. This CDR3 contains 15 residues. CDR3 nucleotides: TGTGCCAGCAGCTTTGGTTGGACAGGGGCGGGTGAGCAGTACTTC. This translates into CASSFGWTGAGEQYF.

The rearrangement links TRBV5-1 to TRBJ2-7; D is perhaps TRBD2 (6 bases). Trimming removed 1 base at V and 5 bases at J, with 10 bases between. The CDR3 extends over 13 amino acids. Germline-derived CDR1 and CDR2 are SGHRS and YFSETQ. CDR3 nucleotide sequence: TGCGCCAGCAGCTTGCGGTCGGGGGACGAGCAGTACTTC. Translated, it gives CASSLRSGDEQYF.

The V and J genes are TRBV2 and TRBJ2-3; no clear D gene. The CDR3 runs 14 residues. Trimming stripped 1 base from V and 4 bases from J, with 9 bases between. Germline V CDR1 and CDR2: SNHLY, FYNNEI. CDR3 amino acids: CASSEVTPADTQYF. The DNA for the CDR3 is TGTGCCAGCAGTGAAGTGACCCCCGCAGATACGCAGTATTTT.

This clonotype was counted a few times. V and J are TRBV27 and TRBJ2-1; D unresolved. CDR1 and CDR2 (germline): MNHEY, SMNVEV (reference sequence). Trimming removed 8 bases from V and 0 bases from J, with 14 bases in between. CDR3 length: 15 residues. The CDR3 region is CASRRVGTSYNEQFF. The CDR3 DNA follows: TGTGCCAGCCGTAGGGTGGGAACCTCCTACAATGAGCAGTTCTTC.

V usage is TRBV13 and J usage is TRBJ2-1; unclear D gene. The CDR3 sequence is 15 residues long. Trimming removed 1 base at V and 7 bases at J, with 14 bases between. Germline loops: CDR1 PRHDT, CDR2 FYEKMQ (reference sequence). In nucleotides, the CDR3 is TGTGCCAGCAGCTTAGACGGGTCCCGCCCTAATGAGCAGTTCTTC. As protein: CASSLDGSRPNEQFF.

The rearrangement uses TRBV20-1 and TRBJ1-2; 10 positions agree with TRBD1. This CDR3 has 17 amino acids. Unmatched junction bases numbered 12, after V lost 0 bases and J lost 5 bases. Germline CDR1 DFQATT, CDR2 SNEGSKA (reference sequence). CDR3 protein: CSAREATGGARYYGYTF. The CDR3 nucleotides read TGCAGTGCTAGAGAAGCGACAGGGGGCGCGCGGTATTATGGCTACACCTTC.

This clonotype has at least ten counts. The V call is TRBV6-5, the J call TRBJ2-7; TRBD1 matches 8 bases. This CDR3 is built from 15 residues. Per germline, CDR1 MNHEY and CDR2 SVGAGI. The junction had 10 bases not matched to a gene; V was cut back by 6 bases and J by 3 bases. For the CDR3, the DNA is TGTGCCAGCAGCTCCGGGGGACAGGATTACTACGAGCAGTACTTC. Its protein is CASSSGGQDYYEQYF.

This clonotype was detected only a few times. This chain uses TRBV7-2 with TRBJ1-4; 7 nucleotides match TRBD1. The junction had 10 bases not matched to a gene; V was cut back by 4 bases and J by 8 bases. The CDR3 has 15 amino acids. Looked up from germline, CDR1 is SGHTA and CDR2 is FQGNSA. The CDR3 is CASSSRQGLFEKLFF. The CDR3 DNA sequence: TGTGCCAGCAGCTCCCGACAGGGTCTGTTCGAAAAACTGTTTTTT.

The chain combines TRBV5-1 with TRBJ1-3; no firm D call. This CDR3 spans 14 amino acids. The V end lost 2 bases, the J end lost 4 bases, and 10 bases lay between the germline ends. Germline assignment: CDR1 SGHRS and CDR2 YFSETQ. The DNA for the CDR3 is TGCGCCAGCAGCTTTACCAACGAAGGAAACACCATATATTTT. This translates into CASSFTNEGNTIYF.

Notes on this clonotype: Because the CDR3 is missing its conserved closing phenylalanine or tryptophan, this is likely a read error. The rearrangement joins TRBV24-1 to TRBJ2-4; D uncertain. The DNA end is a closer match to TRBJ2-7, so the J assignment may be wrong. The germline V gene encodes CDR1 KGHDR and CDR2 SFDVKD. The CDR3 is 13 residues long. The CDR3 loop reads CATTCVGFDEQYC. CDR3 nucleotide sequence: TGTGCCACCACCTGTGTAGGTTTTGACGAGCAGTACTGC.

This clonotype was detected a few times. At one boundary the junction diverges from the germline segment, which might be a read error. The genes are TRBV20-1 and TRBJ1-6; a possible D gene is TRBD1 (5 bases). This CDR3 region has 15 residues. The germline V gene encodes CDR1 DFQATT and CDR2 SNEGSKA (reference sequence). The CDR3 bases are TGTAGTGCTAGCCTTATCCGGGGGAATAGTTCACCCCTCCACTTT. Protein product: CSASLIRGNSSPLHF.

This clonotype showed up just a few times. The V gene is TRBV5-4, the J gene TRBJ1-2; 10 bases map to TRBD1. This CDR3 has 15 amino acids. In germline, CDR1 is SGHNT, CDR2 YYREEE (reference sequence). V lost 4 bases, J lost 7 bases, and 10 bases stayed unmatched. The DNA of the CDR3 is TGTGCCAGCAGCGCCCTCGGACAGGGGGTTTCTGGCTACACCTTC. Its translation is CASSALGQGVSGYTF. Complete variable domain (other parts from reference TRBV5-4 and TRBJ1-2): ETGVTQSPTHLIKTRGQQVTLRCSSQSGHNTVSWYQQALGQGPQFIFQYYREEENGRGNFPPRFSGLQFPNYSSELNVNALELDDSALYLCASSALGQGVSGYTFGSGTRLTVV.